This entry concerns a single T cell receptor (beta chain). Its antigen specificity is not known. The data derive from a study of T cells expressing NK-cell markers (TCRdb year 2020). For the wider study: Three sorted T-cell subsets (CD3+CD56+NKG2C+, CD3+CD56+NKG2C- and CD3+CD56-NKG2C+) from about 8 donors had their TCR beta-chain repertoires profiled. Seven of the eight sequenced donors were HCMV-seropositive and one was HCMV-seronegative. Illumina HiSeq 2000/2500, MiSeq or NextSeq was used to sequence libraries as 2 x 150 bp reads. Randomly selected healthy volunteers, three men and five women, were used as the eight sequenced donors.

What the authors observed across the whole study: In 6 or 7 donors, the dominant CD3+CD56+NKG2C+ clonotypes ranked among the top 10 CD8+ clonotypes, making up roughly 1.0-7.0% of CD8+ T cells. Whether the expanded NKG2C-expressing T cell clones were specific for HCMV antigens was left unclear. Those dominant clonotypes were again the most abundant among CD3+CD56-NKG2C+ cells in several donors, at roughly 25-65%.

HCMV serostatus was determined by detecting HCMV-specific IgG in serum with a commercial ELISA kit. Ficoll density gradient centrifugation was used to isolate peripheral blood mononuclear cells from blood. The CDR3 runs 16 amino acids, cysteine and phenylalanine included. A DNA sequence was not provided. The germline V gene (reference sequence) specifies SSHAT as CDR1 and FNYEAQ as CDR2. TCRdb records Illumina HiSeq 2000 as the sequencer. TCR beta cDNA libraries were prepared using 5'RACE template switching, which introduced a universal primer site and unique molecular identifiers. cDNA synthesis was primed from the TCR beta constant segment, followed by two successive PCR amplification steps. Concerning the study's data processing: MIGEC was used to demultiplex reads and group the reads by UMI, and MiTCR was used to assemble and quantify clonotypes. To exclude erroneous sequences, only TCR cDNA sequences supported by at least two reads were retained. The tcR package was used for downstream repertoire analysis, with clonotypes matched between fractions based on CDR3 nucleotide sequence plus V segment. VDJmatch was used to annotate antigen specificity against VDJdb, with one amino acid substitution in CDR3 allowed. Following reprocessing of the reads by TCRdb, the data hold one row per CDR3 protein sequence and no DNA is available. The V and J calls here are based on TCRdb, not the publication. The sample's clone listing holds about 460,000 distinct CDR3 sequences. The ten largest clones take up 1.4% of the sample.

The chain was built from TRBV7-7 and TRBJ2-1; TCRdb's assignment of TRBD2 cannot be checked, as there is no DNA. Sequences were obtained from blood T cells: a sorted CD56 or NKG2C T cell subset, CD4+ or CD8+ T cells, or bulk PBMC T cells (not recorded which). The receptor comes from a woman in her fifties or sixties in good health. Donor details come from another sample of the same person, matched by shared clones. The CDR3 region reads CASSLALPSGRAEQFF.